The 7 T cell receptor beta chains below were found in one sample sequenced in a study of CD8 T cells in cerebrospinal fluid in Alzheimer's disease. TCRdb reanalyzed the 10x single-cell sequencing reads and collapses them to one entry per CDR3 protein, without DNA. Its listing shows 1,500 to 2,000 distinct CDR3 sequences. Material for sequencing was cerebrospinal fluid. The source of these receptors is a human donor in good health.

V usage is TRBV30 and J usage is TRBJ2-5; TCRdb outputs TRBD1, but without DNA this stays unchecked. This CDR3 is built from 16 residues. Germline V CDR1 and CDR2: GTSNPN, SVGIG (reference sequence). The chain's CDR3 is CAWSVLGQPLSETQYF.

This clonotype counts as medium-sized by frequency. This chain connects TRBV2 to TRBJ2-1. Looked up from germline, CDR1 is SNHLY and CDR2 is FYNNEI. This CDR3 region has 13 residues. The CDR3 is CASSGESYNEQFF.

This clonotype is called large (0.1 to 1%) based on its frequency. CDR3 residues: CASSLSAGNEQFF. This chain connects TRBV12-3 or TRBV12-4 to TRBJ2-1; the TCRdb call, TRBD2, lacks DNA for checking. CDR3 length: 13 amino acids.

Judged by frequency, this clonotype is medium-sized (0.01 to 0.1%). CDR3 protein: CASSYSTQTYGYTF. The chain recombines TRBV6-5 with TRBJ1-2. CDR1 is MNHEY, CDR2 SVGAGI, per germline. This CDR3 comprises 14 residues.

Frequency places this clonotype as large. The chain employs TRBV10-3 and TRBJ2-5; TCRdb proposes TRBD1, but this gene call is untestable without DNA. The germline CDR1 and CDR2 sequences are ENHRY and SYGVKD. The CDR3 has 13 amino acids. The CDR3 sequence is CAIGGKGDETQYF.

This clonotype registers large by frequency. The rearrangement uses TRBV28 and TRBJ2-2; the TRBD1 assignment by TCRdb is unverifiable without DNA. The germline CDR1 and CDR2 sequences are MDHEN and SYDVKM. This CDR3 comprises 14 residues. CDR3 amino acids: CASTGTGNTGELFF.

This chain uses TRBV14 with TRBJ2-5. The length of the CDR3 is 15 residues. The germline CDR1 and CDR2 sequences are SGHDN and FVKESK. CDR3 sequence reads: CVSSQDPVGKETQYF.